The text below deals with one TCR beta chain. What it binds is not known. With random hexamers, 0.5 to 1 ug RNA was reverse transcribed. With immunoSEQ multiplex PCR, TCR beta CDR3 was amplified across 54 Vbeta and 13 Jbeta. TCRdb passed the immunoSEQ multiplex PCR reads through MiXCR, listing each CDR3 protein once. Of around 120,000 distinct CDR3 sequences listed, approximately 94% are singletons. This entry comes from a study of CD8 T cells in Susac syndrome. Study results and caveats: TCR sequencing and HLA analysis covered a relatively small number of individuals.

This CDR3 is 12 amino acids long. Trimming removed 2 bases from V and 3 bases from J, with 4 bases in between. Per germline, CDR1 ENHRY and CDR2 SYGVKD. TCR beta was sequenced from blood CD8+ and CD4+ T cells. The authors negatively isolated CD8+ and CD4+ T cells and FACS-enriched TEMRA cells. The receptor comes from a human donor with multiple sclerosis. Material for sequencing was CD4+ T cells from PBMCs. V is TRBV10-3 and J is TRBJ1-1; D not certain. CDR3 DNA sequence: TGTGCCATCAGTGAGATGGACACTGAAGCTTTCTTT. This translates into CAISEMDTEAFF.